This T cell receptor beta chain was profiled in a study of blood T cell repertoires in COVID-19. Across the whole study: COVID-19 samples, acute and convalescent, were from the United States, Italy and Spain.

Sequenced by immunoSEQ multiplex PCR; TCRdb stores in-frame clones only, minus some. This table has some 200,000 clones, 75% to 90% appearing once. The CDR3 is 16 amino acids. V lost 4 bases, J lost 0 bases, and 10 bases lay in between. Germline V lookup: CDR1 LGHDT, CDR2 YNNKEL (reference sequence). Participant reports of clinical history set cohort assignment. Recovered Cohort 3 donors showed two negative PCRs, clearance, or symptom resolution. The clonotype comes from a man between 35 and 55 years old who had recovered from COVID-19. The genes are TRBV3-1 (or the pseudogene TRBV3-2) and TRBJ1-6; D is possibly TRBD1 (6 bases). The specimen sequenced was PBMCs or T cells enriched from blood (not recorded which). This CDR3 is CASSLTGSSYNSPLHF. Written as DNA, the CDR3 is TGTGCCAGCAGCCTAACAGGGTCCTCCTATAATTCACCCCTCCACTTT.